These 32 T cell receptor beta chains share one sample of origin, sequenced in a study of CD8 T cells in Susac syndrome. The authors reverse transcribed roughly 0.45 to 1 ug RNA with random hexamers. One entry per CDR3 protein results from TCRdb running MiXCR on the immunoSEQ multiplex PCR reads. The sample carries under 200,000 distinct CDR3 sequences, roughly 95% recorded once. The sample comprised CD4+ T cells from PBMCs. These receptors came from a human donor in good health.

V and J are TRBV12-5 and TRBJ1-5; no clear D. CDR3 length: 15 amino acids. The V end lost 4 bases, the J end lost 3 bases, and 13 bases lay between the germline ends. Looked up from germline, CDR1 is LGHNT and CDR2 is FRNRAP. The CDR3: CASGSPRGPNQPQHF. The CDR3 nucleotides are TGTGCTAGTGGTTCGCCTCGCGGTCCCAATCAGCCCCAGCATTTT.

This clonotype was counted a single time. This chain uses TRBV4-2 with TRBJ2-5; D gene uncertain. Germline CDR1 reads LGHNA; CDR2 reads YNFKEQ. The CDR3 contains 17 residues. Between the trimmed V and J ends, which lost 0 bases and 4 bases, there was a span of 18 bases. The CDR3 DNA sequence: TGTGCCAGCAGCCAAGAGCCACGCGGAAGAGGCGGAGAGACCCAGTACTTC. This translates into CASSQEPRGRGGETQYF.

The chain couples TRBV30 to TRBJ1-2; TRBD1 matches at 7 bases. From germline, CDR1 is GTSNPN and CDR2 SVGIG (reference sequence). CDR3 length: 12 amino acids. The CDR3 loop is CAIRQGIDGYTF. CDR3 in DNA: TGTGCTATTCGACAGGGAATCGACGGCTACACCTTC.

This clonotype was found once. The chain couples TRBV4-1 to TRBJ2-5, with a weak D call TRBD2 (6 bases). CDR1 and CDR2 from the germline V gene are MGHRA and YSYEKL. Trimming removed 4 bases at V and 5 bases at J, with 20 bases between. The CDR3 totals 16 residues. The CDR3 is CASSPGPNGRIETQYF. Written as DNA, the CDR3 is TGCGCCAGCAGCCCAGGTCCAAACGGGAGAATCGAGACCCAGTACTTC.

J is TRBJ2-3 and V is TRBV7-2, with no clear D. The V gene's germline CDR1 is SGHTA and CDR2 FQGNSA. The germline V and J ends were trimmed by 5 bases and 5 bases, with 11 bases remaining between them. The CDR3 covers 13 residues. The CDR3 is CASSLRRRDTQYF. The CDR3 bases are TGTGCCAGCAGCCTTAGGCGGCGAGATACGCAGTATTTT.

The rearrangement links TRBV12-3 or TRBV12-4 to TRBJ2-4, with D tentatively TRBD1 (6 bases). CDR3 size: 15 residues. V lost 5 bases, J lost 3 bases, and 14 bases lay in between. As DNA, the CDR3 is TGTGCCAGCAGTGCCCGGACAGAGAACAAAAACATTCAGTACTTC. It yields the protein CASSARTENKNIQYF.

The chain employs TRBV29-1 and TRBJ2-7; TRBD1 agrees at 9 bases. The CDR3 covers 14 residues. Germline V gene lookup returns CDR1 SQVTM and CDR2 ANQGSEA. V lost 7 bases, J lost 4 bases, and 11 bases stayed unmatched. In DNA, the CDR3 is TGCAGCGATAAACCGGGACAGGGAGGATACGAGCAGTACGTC. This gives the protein CSDKPGQGGYEQYV.

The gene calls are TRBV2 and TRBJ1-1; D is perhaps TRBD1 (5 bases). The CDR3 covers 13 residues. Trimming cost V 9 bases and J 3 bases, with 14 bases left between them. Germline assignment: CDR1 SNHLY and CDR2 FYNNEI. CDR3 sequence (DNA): TGTGCCAGTGGGGCCGATCGGGACACTGAAGCTTTCTTT. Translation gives CASGADRDTEAFF.

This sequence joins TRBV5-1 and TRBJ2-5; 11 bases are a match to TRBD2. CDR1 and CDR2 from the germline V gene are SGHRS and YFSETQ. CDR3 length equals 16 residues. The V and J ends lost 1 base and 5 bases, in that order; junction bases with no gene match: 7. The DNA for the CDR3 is TGCGCCAGCAGCTTGACTAGCGGGAGTGACCCGGAGACCCAGTACTTC. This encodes CASSLTSGSDPETQYF.

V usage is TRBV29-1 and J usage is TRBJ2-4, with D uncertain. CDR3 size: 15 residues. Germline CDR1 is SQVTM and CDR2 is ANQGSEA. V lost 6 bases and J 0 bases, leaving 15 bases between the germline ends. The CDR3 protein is CSVELRTSAKNIQYF. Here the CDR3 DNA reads TGCAGCGTCGAGCTCCGAACGTCAGCCAAAAACATTCAGTACTTC.

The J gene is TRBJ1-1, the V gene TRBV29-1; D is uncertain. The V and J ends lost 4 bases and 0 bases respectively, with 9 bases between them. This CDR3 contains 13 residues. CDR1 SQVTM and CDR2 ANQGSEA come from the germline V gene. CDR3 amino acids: CSVGRDMNTEAFF. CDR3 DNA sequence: TGCAGCGTTGGTAGGGATATGAACACTGAAGCTTTCTTT. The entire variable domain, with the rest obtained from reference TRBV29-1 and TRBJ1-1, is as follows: SAVISQKPSRDICQRGTSLTIQCQVDSQVTMMFWYRQQPGQSLTLIATANQGSEATYESGFVIDKFPISRPNLTFSTLTVSNMSPEDSSIYLCSVGRDMNTEAFFGQGTRLTVV.

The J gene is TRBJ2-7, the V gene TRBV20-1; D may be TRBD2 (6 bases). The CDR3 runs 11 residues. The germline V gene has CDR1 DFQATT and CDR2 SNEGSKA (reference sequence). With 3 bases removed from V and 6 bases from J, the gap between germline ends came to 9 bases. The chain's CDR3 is CSARSGSEQYF. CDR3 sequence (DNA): TGCAGTGCTAGGTCCGGGAGCGAGCAGTACTTC.

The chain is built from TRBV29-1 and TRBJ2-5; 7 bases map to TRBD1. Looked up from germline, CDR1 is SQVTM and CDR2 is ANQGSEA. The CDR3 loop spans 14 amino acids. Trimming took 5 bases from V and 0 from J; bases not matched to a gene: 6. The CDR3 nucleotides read TGCAGCGTTCCAAGGACAGGCTACCAAGAGACCCAGTACTTC. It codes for CSVPRTGYQETQYF.

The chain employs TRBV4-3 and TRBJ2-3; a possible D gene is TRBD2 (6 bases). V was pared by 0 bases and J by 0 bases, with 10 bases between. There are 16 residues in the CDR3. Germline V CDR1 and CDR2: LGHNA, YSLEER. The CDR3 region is CASSQDPEGSTDTQYF. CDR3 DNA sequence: TGCGCCAGCAGCCAAGATCCGGAGGGGAGCACAGATACGCAGTATTTT.

Here the CDR3 DNA reads TGTGCCAGCAGCAAACCTGGTGCGGGGGGGATCTACGAGCAGTACTTC. Its protein product is CASSKPGAGGIYEQYF. This chain links TRBV7-2 with TRBJ2-7, with 9 bases matching TRBD2. From germline, CDR1 is SGHTA and CDR2 FQGNSA. The V gene end was trimmed by 5 bases and the J gene end by 3 bases; junction bases not matched to a gene: 11. The CDR3 covers 16 residues.

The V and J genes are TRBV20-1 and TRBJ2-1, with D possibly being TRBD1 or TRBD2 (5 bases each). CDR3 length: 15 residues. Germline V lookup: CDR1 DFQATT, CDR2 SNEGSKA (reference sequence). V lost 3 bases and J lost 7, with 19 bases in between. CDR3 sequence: CSARNGGLLANEQFF. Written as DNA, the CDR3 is TGCAGTGCTAGGAATGGGGGATTGCTCGCGAATGAGCAGTTCTTC.

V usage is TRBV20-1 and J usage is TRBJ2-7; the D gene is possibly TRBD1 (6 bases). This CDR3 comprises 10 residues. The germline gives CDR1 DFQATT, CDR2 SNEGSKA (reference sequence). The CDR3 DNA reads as TGCAGTGCCCAGGGACAAGCTGATGAGGTC. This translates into CSAQGQADEV.

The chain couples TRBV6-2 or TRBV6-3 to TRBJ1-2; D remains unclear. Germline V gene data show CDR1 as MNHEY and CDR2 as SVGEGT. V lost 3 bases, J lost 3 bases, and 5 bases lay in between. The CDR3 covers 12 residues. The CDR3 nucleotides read TGTGCCAGCAGTTATCGCGACTATGGCTACACCTTC. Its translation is CASSYRDYGYTF.

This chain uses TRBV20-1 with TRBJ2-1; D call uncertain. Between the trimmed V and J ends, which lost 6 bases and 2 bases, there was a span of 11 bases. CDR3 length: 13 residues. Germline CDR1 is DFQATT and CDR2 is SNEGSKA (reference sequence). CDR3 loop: CSALQGTYNEQFF. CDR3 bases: TGCAGTGCCCTTCAAGGAACCTACAATGAGCAGTTCTTC.

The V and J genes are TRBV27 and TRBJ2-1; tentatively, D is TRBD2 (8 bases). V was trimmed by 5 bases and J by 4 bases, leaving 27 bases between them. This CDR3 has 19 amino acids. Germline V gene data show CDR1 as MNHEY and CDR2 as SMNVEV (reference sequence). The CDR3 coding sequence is TGTGCCAGCAGTCGAGGGTTGCCGGGGGGGACAGACCTATACAATGAGCAGTTCTTC. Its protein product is CASSRGLPGGTDLYNEQFF.

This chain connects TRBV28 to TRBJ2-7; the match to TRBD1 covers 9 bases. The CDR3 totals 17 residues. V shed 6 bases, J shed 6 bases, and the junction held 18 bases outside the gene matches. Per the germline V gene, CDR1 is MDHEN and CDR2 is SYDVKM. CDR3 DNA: TGTGCCAGCAGCACGGGTCGGGGGACAGGGTGGGTTGGCGAGCAGTACGTC. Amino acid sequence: CASSTGRGTGWVGEQYV.

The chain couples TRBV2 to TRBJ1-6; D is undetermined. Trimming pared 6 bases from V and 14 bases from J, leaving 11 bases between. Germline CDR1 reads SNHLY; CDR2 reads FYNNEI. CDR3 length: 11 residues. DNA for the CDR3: TGTGCCAGCAGCCCCCTTGGGACCCTCCACTTT. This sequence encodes CASSPLGTLHF.

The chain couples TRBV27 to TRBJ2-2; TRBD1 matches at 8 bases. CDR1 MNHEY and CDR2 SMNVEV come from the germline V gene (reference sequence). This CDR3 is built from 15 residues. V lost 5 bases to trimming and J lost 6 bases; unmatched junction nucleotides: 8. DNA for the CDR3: TGTGCCAGCAGTCCAGGCAGGGGGCTTTCCGGGGAGCTGTTTTTT. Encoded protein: CASSPGRGLSGELFF.

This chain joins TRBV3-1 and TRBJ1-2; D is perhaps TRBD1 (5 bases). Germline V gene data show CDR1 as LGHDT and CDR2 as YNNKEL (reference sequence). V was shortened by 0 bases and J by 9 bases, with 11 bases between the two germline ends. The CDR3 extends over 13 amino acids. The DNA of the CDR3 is TGTGCCAGCAGCCAAGATCCGGGACGACGCTACACCTTC. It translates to CASSQDPGRRYTF.

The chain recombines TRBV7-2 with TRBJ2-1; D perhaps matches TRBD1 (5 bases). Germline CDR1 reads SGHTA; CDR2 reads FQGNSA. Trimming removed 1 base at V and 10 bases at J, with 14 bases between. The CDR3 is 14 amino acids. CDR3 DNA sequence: TGTGCCAGCAGCTTAGAGGGGTTGACGGAAGAGCAGTTCTTC. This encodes CASSLEGLTEEQFF.

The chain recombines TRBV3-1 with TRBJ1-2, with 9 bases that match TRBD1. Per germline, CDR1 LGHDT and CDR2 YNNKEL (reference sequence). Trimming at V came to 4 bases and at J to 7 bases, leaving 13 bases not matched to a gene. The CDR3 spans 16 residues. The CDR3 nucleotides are TGTGCCAGCAGCCCCTTACTTACAGGGGGCATCGGTGGCTACACCTTC. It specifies CASSPLLTGGIGGYTF.

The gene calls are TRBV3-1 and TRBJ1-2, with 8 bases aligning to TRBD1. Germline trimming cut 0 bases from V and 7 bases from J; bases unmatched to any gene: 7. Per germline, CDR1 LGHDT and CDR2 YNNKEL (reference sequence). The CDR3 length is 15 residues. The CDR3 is CASSQERDRPPGYTF. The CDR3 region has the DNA TGTGCCAGCAGCCAAGAAAGGGACAGGCCTCCTGGCTACACCTTC.

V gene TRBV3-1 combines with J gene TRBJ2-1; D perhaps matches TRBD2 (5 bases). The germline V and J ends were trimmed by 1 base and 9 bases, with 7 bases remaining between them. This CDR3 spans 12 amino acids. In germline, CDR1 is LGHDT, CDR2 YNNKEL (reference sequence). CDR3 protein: CASSQARGEQFF. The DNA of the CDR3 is TGTGCCAGCAGCCAAGCTCGGGGTGAGCAGTTCTTC.

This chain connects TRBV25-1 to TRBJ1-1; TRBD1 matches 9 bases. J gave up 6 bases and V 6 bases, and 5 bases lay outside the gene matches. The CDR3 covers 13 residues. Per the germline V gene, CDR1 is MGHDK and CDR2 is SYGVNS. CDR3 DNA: TGTGCCAGCAGGAGGGACAGGGTCGCTGAAGCTTTCTTT. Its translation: CASRRDRVAEAFF. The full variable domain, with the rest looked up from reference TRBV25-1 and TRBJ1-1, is EADIYQTPRYLVIGTGKKITLECSQTMGHDKMYWYQQDPGMELHLIHYSYGVNSTEKGDLSSESTVSRIRTEHFPLTLESARPSHTSQYLCASRRDRVAEAFFGQGTRLTVV.

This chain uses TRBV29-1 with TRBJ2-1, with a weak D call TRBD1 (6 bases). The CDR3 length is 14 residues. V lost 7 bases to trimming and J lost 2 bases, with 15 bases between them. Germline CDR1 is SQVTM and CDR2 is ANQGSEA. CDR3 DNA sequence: TGCAGCGGGTGGGTAGGGGGTGCCTACAATGAGCAGTTCTTC. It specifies CSGWVGGAYNEQFF.

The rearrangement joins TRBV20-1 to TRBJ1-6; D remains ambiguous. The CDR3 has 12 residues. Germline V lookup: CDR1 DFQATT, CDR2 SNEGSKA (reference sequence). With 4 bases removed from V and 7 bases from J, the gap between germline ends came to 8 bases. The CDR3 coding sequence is TGCAGTGCTATTCACCCAAATTCACCCCTCCACTTT. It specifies CSAIHPNSPLHF.

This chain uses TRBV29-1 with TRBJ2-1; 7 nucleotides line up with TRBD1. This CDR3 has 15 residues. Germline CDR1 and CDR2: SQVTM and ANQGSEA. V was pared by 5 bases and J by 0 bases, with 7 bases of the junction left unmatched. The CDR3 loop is CSVYPGQSSYNEQFF. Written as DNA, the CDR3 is TGCAGCGTTTACCCGGGACAGAGCTCCTACAATGAGCAGTTCTTC.